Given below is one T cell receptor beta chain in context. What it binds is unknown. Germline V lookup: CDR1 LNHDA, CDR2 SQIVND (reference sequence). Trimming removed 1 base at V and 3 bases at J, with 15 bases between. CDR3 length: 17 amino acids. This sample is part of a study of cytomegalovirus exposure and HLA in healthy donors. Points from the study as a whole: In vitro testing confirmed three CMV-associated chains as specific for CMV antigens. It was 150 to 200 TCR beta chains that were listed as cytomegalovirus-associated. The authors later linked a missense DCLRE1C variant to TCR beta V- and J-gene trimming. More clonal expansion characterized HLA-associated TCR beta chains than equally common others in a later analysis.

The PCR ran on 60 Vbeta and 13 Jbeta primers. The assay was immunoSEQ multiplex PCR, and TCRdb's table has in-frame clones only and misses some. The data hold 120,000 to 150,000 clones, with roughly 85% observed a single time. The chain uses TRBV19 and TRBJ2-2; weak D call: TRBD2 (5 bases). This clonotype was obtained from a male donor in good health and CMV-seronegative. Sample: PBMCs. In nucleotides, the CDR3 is TGTGCCAGTAGTATAGTACTAGGCCTGGCCTACACCGGGGAGCTGTTTTTT. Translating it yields CASSIVLGLAYTGELFF.